This T cell receptor (beta chain) was recorded in a study of T cells in localized non-small cell lung cancer (dated by TCRdb to about 2020). For the wider study: The study examined T cell repertoires in approximately 240 patients with early-stage NSCLC and compared tumors with uninvolved tumor-adjacent lungs. The cohort consisted of 236 treatment-naive NSCLC patients whose localized lung tumors had been resected. NSCLC patients had a mean age of roughly 69 years, and fewer than 150 were male and more than 90 female.

Trimming costs V 0 bases and J 2 bases, and their ends lie 8 bases apart. CDR1 and CDR2, per the germline V gene, are MNHNS and SASEGT. The CDR3 holds 15 amino acids from the cysteine to the phenylalanine. The only DNA kept is the CDR3, 45 bases in frame from the first base. This clone was detected only once. The specificity of this receptor is unknown. No much larger clone is present one base from it, and per-base qualities are unavailable. The immunoSEQ Assay was used to sequence TCR beta CDR3 regions from DNA. The paper's processing steps were these. To compute T cell density, TCR beta template counts were normalized to usable DNA, which was estimated by amplifying housekeeping genes. Using the preseqR package, richness was estimated by extrapolating to 120,000 templates for tissue samples and 400,000 templates for PBMC samples. Clonality was defined as one minus Pielou's evenness. Tissue-enriched TCRs were identified by differential abundance testing using productive amino-acid clonotypes, minimum total count 5 and alpha 0.1. The Jaccard Index and the Morisita Overlap Index were used to measure how much the repertoires overlapped between compartments. GLIPH grouped TCR beta CDR3s together with public tetramer-defined viral CDR3s, and a viral motif had to include at least three viral sequences and show V-gene enrichment. Not all clones reach the TCRdb copy of this immuneACCESS table, which keeps in-frame sequences only. Checked studies attribute under half of the gap to unresolved V genes and leave the rest unexplained. V and J calls and clone size come straight from that table; D and trimming were deduced from the DNA. The sample data list tens of thousands of clones, and approximately 94% of these were observed just once. The ten largest clones capture 0.73% of the sample.

At diagnosis, peripheral blood, uninvolved tumor-adjacent lung and tumor were collected and were preserved as a mix of fresh-frozen and FFPE material. For TCR repertoire profiling, blood samples were analyzed in the form of peripheral blood mononuclear cells. Results and caveats for the whole study, not just this receptor: Because multi-region tumor sequencing was not done, intratumor heterogeneity could not be ruled out. Uninvolved tumor-adjacent lung showed the highest T cell clonality, higher than tumor, which suggests more focused antigenic responses in the adjacent lung. Since the design was exploratory, TCR variables were selected using unadjusted p-values with no false-discovery rate correction. Longer overall survival was associated with higher T cell density in blood, whereas shorter survival was associated with higher clonality in adjacent lung. A median of roughly 50 of the top 100 tumor clones turned up in the paired uninvolved adjacent lung, and some 27 of those clones also ranked among the top 100 of that same adjacent lung.

The rearrangement joined TRBV6-1 to TRBJ2-1; no D gene call is confident. This receptor was taken from a woman aged 35 to 70 with stage I lung adenocarcinoma. This material consisted of peripheral blood, taken before any cancer treatment. The sequence in DNA is TGTGCCAGCAGTGAAGCACCCCCAGCCTACAATGAGCAGTTCTTC. Its amino acids are CASSEAPPAYNEQFF.